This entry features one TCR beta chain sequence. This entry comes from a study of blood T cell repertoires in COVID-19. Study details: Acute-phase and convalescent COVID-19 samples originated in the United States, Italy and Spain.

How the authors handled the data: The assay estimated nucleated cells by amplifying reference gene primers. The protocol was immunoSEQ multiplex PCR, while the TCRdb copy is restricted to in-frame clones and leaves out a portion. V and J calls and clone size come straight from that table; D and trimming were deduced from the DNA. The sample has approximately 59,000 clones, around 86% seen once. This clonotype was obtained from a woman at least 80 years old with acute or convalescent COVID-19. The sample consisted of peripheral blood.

The CDR3 DNA sequence: TGCGCCAGCAGCTCCTTCGGGGGGTTCGATTTCAATGAGCAGTTCTTC. Its protein is CASSSFGGFDFNEQFF. This chain links TRBV5-1 with TRBJ2-1; 7 nucleotides align to TRBD2. Germline V gene data show CDR1 as SGHRS and CDR2 as YFSETQ. This CDR3 has 16 amino acids. The J segment lost 6 bases and the V segment lost 3 bases, leaving 12 bases of the junction unmatched.